This entry lists 8 T cell receptor beta chains sequenced from one sample in a study of response to subunit inactivated influenza vaccine. Via MiXCR, TCRdb re-called the RT-PCR reads, giving one row per CDR3 protein. The profile shows 610,000 or so distinct CDR3 sequences, about 15% of them singletons. The sequencing here drew on PBMCs from blood, taken 11 to 12 days after vaccination. The receptor source for this set is a man aged 45-65 years who received an inactivated influenza vaccine.

This clonotype was observed at least ten times. This rearrangement joins TRBV7-8 to TRBJ2-7; D assignment may be TRBD1 or TRBD2 (6 bases each). Between the trimmed V and J ends, which lost 2 bases and 5 bases, there was a span of 16 bases. Germline V gives CDR1 SGHVS, CDR2 FQNEAQ. The CDR3 sequence is 15 residues long. The CDR3 sequence is CASSLINLEGDEQYF. DNA of the CDR3: TGTGCCAGCAGCTTAATAAATCTGGAGGGGGACGAGCAGTACTTC.

This clonotype was seen more than once but under ten times. The V call is TRBV19, the J call TRBJ1-4; D is uncertain. The germline V gene encodes CDR1 LNHDA and CDR2 SQIVND (reference sequence). The CDR3 sequence is 12 residues long. V lost 7 bases, J lost 10 bases, and 13 bases lay in between. The CDR3 DNA is TGTGCCAGTAATTCAAGGACCGGAAAACTGTTTTTT. Its protein product is CASNSRTGKLFF.

The chain's CDR3 is CASRRTGTGELFF. In nucleotides, the CDR3 is TGTGCCAGCAGACGGACAGGGACCGGGGAGCTGTTTTTT. This sequence joins TRBV7-2 and TRBJ2-2; 8 positions agree with TRBD1. The germline gives CDR1 SGHTA, CDR2 FQGNSA. The V segment lost 6 bases and the J segment 5 bases; nucleotides outside the gene matches: 2. This CDR3 region has 13 residues.

This rearrangement joins TRBV20-1 to TRBJ2-5, with 7 bases matching TRBD2. Germline V CDR1 and CDR2: DFQATT, SNEGSKA (reference sequence). The CDR3 loop spans 14 amino acids. The ends lost 6 bases at V and 4 bases at J; junction bases unmatched: 11. CDR3 amino acids: CSAAAFGGGETQYF. The CDR3 coding sequence is TGCAGTGCCGCCGCGTTTGGGGGGGGAGAGACCCAGTACTTC.

The table lists this clonotype with many counts. The rearrangement joins TRBV6-5 to TRBJ2-2; 8 nucleotides align to TRBD2. This CDR3 has 14 residues. Germline CDR1 is MNHEY and CDR2 is SVGAGI. The V gene end was trimmed by 2 bases and the J gene end by 9 bases; junction bases not matched to a gene: 5. The CDR3 DNA reads as TGTGCCAGCAGTTACGTCCTAGCGGGTCGGGAGCTGTTTTTT. This translates into CASSYVLAGRELFF.

The table lists this clonotype with a few counts. The chain couples TRBV14 to TRBJ2-5; D unresolved. Trimming cost V 4 bases and J 5 bases, with 14 bases left between them. Germline values: CDR1 SGHDN, CDR2 FVKESK. The length of the CDR3 is 14 residues. CDR3 DNA: TGTGCCAGCAGCCTCGTGCAATCGGTCGAGACCCAGTACTTC. Its protein is CASSLVQSVETQYF.

The V call is TRBV4-3, the J call TRBJ2-2; 7 bases align to TRBD1. CDR3 length: 14 amino acids. The junction had 7 bases not matched to a gene; V was cut back by 5 bases and J by 7 bases. Germline V gives CDR1 LGHNA, CDR2 YSLEER. CDR3 DNA sequence: TGCGCCAGCAGCAGTGACAGGGCGGTCGGGGAGCTGTTTTTT. This codes for CASSSDRAVGELFF.

This clonotype was observed a few times. The V call is TRBV2, the J call TRBJ2-7, with 9 bases that match TRBD2. Germline V gene data show CDR1 as SNHLY and CDR2 as FYNNEI. The CDR3 extends over 14 amino acids. V was clipped by 4 bases and J by 3 bases; unmatched bases: 4. Here the CDR3 reads CASSGSSGIYEQYF. The CDR3 bases are TGTGCCAGCAGTGGCTCTAGCGGGATCTACGAGCAGTACTTC.